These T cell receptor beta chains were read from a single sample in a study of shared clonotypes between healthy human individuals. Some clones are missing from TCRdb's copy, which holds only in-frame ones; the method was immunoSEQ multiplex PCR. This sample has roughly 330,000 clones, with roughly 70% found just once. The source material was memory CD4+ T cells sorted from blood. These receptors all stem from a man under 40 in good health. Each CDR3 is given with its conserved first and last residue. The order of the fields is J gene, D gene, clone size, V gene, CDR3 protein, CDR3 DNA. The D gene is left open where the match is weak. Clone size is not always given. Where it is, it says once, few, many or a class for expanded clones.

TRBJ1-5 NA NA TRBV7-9 CASSLESEVPQHF TGTGCCAGCAGCCTCGAATCGGAAGTGCCCCAGCATTTT
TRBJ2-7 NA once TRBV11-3 CASSNEVRGEQYF TGTGCCAGCAGCAATGAGGTTCGTGGGGAGCAGTACTTC
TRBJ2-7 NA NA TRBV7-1 CASTHWRTSSYEQYF TGTGCCAGCACCCACTGGCGGACCAGCTCCTACGAGCAGTACTTC
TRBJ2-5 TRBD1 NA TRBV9 CASSVVGTGVGETQYF TGTGCCAGCAGCGTAGTCGGGACAGGGGTGGGGGAGACCCAGTACTTC
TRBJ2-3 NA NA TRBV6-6 CASLGRGGPGTQYF TGTGCCAGCCTGGGCCGTGGCGGGCCGGGGACGCAGTATTTT
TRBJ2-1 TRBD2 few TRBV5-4 CASSLGSGREGEQFF TGTGCCAGCAGCTTGGGTAGCGGGAGAGAAGGTGAGCAGTTCTTC
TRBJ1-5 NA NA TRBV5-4 CASSISGQGSQPQHF TGTGCCAGCAGCATTTCCGGGCAGGGGAGCCAGCCCCAGCATTTT
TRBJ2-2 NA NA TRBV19 CASSIDSLYRLTGELFF TGTGCCAGTAGTATAGACTCTTTGTACCGACTCACCGGGGAGCTGTTTTTT
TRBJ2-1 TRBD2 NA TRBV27 CASSFVAGGMEGEFF TGTGCCAGCAGTTTCGTAGCGGGAGGGATGGAAGGGGAGTTCTTC
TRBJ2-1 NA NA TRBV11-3 CASSSQGKNEQFF TGTGCCAGCAGCTCACAGGGAAAGAATGAGCAGTTCTTC
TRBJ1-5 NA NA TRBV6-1 CASLPDTAGQPQHF TGTGCCAGCCTTCCGGACACGGCCGGACAGCCCCAGCATTTT
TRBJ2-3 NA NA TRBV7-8 CASCKGIGTDTQYF TGTGCCAGCTGTAAGGGCATCGGCACAGATACGCAGTATTTT
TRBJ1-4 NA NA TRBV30 CAWKRGAMVEPNEKLFF TGTGCCTGGAAAAGAGGGGCCATGGTAGAACCTAATGAAAAACTGTTTTTT
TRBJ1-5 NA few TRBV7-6 CASSLGGGSNQPQHF TGTGCCAGCAGCTTAGGGGGCGGAAGCAATCAGCCCCAGCATTTT
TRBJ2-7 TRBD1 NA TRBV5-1 CASSRTGENYEQYF TGCGCCAGCAGCCGGACAGGAGAAAACTACGAGCAGTACTTC
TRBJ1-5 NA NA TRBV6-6 CASSYVSGGNQPQHF TGTGCCAGCAGTTACGTCTCAGGGGGCAATCAGCCCCAGCATTTT
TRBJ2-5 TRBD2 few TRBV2 CASSSGAGLAGQETQYF TGTGCCAGCAGTTCCGGGGCGGGACTAGCGGGCCAAGAGACCCAGTACTTC
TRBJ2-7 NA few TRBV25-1 CASSVDTRGSEQYF TGTGCCAGCAGTGTGGACACCAGAGGCTCCGAGCAGTACTTC
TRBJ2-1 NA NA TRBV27 CASSLRAPGLVAANEQFF TGTGCCAGCAGTTTGAGGGCTCCAGGGCTAGTTGCGGCCAATGAGCAGTTCTTC
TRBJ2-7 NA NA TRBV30 CAWKPNLSSYEQYF TGTGCCTGGAAGCCCAATCTAAGCTCCTACGAGCAGTACTTC
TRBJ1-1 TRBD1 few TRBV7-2 CASSLATGSATEAFF TGTGCCAGCAGCTTAGCGACAGGGAGTGCCACTGAAGCTTTCTTT
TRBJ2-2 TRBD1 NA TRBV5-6 CASRPDRGRTGELFF TGTGCCAGCAGGCCAGACAGGGGTCGCACCGGGGAGCTGTTTTTT
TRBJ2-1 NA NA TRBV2 CASSLREGSYNEQFF TGTGCCAGCAGCCTCAGGGAAGGCTCCTACAATGAGCAGTTCTTC
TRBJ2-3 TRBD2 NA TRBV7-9 CASILAGFDTQYF TGTGCCAGCATCCTAGCGGGTTTTGATACGCAGTATTTT
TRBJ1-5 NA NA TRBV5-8 CASSLPPYSNQPQHF TGTGCCAGCAGCTTGCCCCCTTATAGCAATCAGCCCCAGCATTTT
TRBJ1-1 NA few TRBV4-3 CASSQDRAGGTEAFF TGCGCCAGCAGCCAAGATAGGGCTGGAGGCACTGAAGCTTTCTTT
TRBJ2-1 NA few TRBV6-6 CASSPKGGGDEQFF TGTGCCAGCAGCCCCAAGGGGGGTGGGGATGAGCAGTTCTTC
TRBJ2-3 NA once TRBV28 CASSPRWGVSTDTQYF TGTGCCAGCAGTCCCCGGTGGGGTGTAAGCACAGATACGCAGTATTTT
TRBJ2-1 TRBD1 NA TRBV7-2 CASSQGQGGREQFF TGTGCCAGCAGCCAGGGACAGGGTGGAAGGGAGCAGTTCTTC
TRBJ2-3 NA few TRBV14 CASSQEGLSTDTQYF TGTGCCAGCAGCCAAGAAGGCCTATCGACAGATACGCAGTATTTT
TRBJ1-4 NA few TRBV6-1 CASSVGTVKNEKLFF TGTGCCAGCAGTGTTGGGACTGTCAAGAATGAAAAACTGTTTTTT
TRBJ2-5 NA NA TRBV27 CASSNAGQETQYF TGTGCCAGCAGCAATGCGGGGCAAGAGACCCAGTACTTC
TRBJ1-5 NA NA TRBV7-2 CASSFSGDQPQHF TGTGCCAGCAGCTTTTCAGGAGATCAGCCCCAGCATTTT
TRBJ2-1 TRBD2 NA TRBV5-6 CASSLELQRGYNEQFF TGTGCCAGCAGCTTGGAGCTCCAGCGGGGGTACAATGAGCAGTTCTTC
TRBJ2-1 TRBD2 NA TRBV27 CASSLVASGRAEAFF TGTGCCAGCAGTTTAGTTGCTAGCGGGAGGGCCGAGGCTTTCTTC